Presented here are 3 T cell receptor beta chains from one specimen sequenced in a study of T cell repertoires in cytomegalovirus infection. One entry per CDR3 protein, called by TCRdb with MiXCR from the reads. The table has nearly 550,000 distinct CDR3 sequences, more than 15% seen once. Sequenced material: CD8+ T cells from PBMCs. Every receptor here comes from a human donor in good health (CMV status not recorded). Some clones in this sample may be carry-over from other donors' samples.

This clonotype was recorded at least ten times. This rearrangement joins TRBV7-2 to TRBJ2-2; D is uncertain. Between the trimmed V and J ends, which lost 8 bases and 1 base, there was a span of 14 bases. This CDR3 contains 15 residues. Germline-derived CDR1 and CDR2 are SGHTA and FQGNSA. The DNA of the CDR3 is TGTGCCAGCTCCTGGGCAGCTGTGAACACCGGGGAGCTGTTTTTT. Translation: CASSWAAVNTGELFF.

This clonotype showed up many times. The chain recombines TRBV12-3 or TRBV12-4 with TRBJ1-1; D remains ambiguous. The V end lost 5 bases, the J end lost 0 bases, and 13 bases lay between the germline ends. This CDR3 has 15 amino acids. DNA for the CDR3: TGTGCCAGCAGTCCCTCGGGCGGGATGAACACTGAAGCTTTCTTT. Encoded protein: CASSPSGGMNTEAFF.

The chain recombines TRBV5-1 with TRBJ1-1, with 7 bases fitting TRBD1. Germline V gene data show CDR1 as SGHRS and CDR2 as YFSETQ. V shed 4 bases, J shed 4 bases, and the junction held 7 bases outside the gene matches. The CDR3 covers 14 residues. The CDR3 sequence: CASSRDSPGTEAFF. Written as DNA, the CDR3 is TGCGCCAGCAGCAGGGACAGTCCCGGCACTGAAGCTTTCTTT.